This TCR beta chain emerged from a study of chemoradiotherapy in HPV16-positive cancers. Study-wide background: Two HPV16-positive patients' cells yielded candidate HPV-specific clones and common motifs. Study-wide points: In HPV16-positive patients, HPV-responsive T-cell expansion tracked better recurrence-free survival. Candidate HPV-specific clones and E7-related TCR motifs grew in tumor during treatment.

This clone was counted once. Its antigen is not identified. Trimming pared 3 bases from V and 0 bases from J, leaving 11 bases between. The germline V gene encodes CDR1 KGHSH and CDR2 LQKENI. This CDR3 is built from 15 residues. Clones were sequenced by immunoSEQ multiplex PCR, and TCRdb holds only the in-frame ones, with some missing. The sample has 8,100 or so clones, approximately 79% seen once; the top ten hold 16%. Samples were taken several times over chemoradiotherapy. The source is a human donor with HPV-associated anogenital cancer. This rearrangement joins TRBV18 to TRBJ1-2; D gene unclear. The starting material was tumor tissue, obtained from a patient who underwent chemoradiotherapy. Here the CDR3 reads CASSPGLNTNYGYTF. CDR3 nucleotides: TGTGCCAGCTCACCTGGACTGAATACTAACTATGGCTACACCTTC.